The 4 T cell receptor beta chains below come from one sample, sequenced in a study of shared clonotypes between healthy human individuals. Using immunoSEQ multiplex PCR, the repertoire was profiled, and TCRdb retains in-frame clones only, with some absent. The sample lists about 680,000 clones; about 90% were seen once. It was CD45RO-negative cells, positively selected for CCR7, that made up naive CD8 cells, with terminally differentiated effector memory CD45RA+ cells excluded. The material sequenced was naive CD8+ T cells sorted from blood. Source of these receptors: a man aged 25 to 40 in good health.

This chain connects TRBV10-1 to TRBJ2-5; D is perhaps TRBD1 (5 bases). The V end was cut by 0 bases, the J end by 4 bases, with 12 bases between. The CDR3 contains 15 residues. The V gene's germline CDR1 is WNHNN and CDR2 SYGVQD (reference sequence). The CDR3 protein is CASSESSLGVETQYF. The CDR3 DNA sequence: TGCGCCAGCAGTGAGTCGTCGCTAGGGGTAGAGACCCAGTACTTC.

This sequence joins TRBV28 and TRBJ2-7; unclear D gene. V lost 8 bases and J lost 0, with 5 bases in between. The CDR3 spans 11 residues. CDR1 is MDHEN and CDR2 is SYDVKM in the germline V gene. The CDR3 bases are TGTGCCAGCGCACACTCCTACGAGCAGTACTTC. It yields the protein CASAHSYEQYF.

The table lists this clone with a few counts. The chain couples TRBV28 to TRBJ1-5; D ambiguous. The length of the CDR3 is 12 residues. Germline loops: CDR1 MDHEN, CDR2 SYDVKM. Between the trimmed V and J ends, which lost 2 bases and 5 bases, there was a span of 4 bases. The CDR3 here is CASSLQDQPQHF. CDR3 bases: TGTGCCAGCAGTTTACAGGATCAGCCCCAGCATTTT.

This clone has a single count. The chain employs TRBV28 and TRBJ2-7; 9 bases line up with TRBD1. Germline CDR1 MDHEN, CDR2 SYDVKM. With 8 bases clipped from V and 2 bases from J, the junction kept 7 bases outside the gene matches. The CDR3 spans 14 residues. In DNA, the CDR3 is TGTGCCAGCCGGGGACAGGGTAAAGCCTACGAGCAGTACTTC. Translation gives CASRGQGKAYEQYF.